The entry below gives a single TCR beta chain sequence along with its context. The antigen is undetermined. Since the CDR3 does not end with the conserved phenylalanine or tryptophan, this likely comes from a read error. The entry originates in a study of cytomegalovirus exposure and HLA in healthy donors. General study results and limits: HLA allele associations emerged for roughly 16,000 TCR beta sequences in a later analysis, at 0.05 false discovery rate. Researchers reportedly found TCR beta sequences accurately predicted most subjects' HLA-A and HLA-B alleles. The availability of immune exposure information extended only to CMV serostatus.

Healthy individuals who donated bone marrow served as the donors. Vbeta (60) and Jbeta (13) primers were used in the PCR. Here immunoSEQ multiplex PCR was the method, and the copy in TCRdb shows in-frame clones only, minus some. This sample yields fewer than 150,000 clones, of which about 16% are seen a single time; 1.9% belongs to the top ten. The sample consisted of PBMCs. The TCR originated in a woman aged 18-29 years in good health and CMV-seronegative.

The DNA for the CDR3 is TGTGCCAGCAGTTCCTTGACGGATAACTATGGCTACACCGTC. Encoded protein: CASSSLTDNYGYTV. The chain is built from TRBV27 and TRBJ1-2, with D unresolved. The length of the CDR3 is 14 residues. Germline assignment: CDR1 MNHEY and CDR2 SMNVEV (reference sequence). V was cut by 4 bases and J by 1 base, with 10 bases left in between.